This TCR beta chain was profiled in a study of CD8 T cells in Susac syndrome. A quantity of 0.5 to 1 ug RNA underwent reverse transcription using random hexamers. A single record per CDR3 protein comes from TCRdb applying MiXCR to the immunoSEQ multiplex PCR reads. The sample records 150,000 to 200,000 distinct CDR3 sequences, more than 90% being singletons. The ends lost 11 bases at V and 7 bases at J; junction bases unmatched: 11. This CDR3 is built from 13 residues. CDR1 and CDR2 (germline): LNHDA, SQIVND (reference sequence). This clonotype was detected once. This chain connects TRBV19 to TRBJ1-5; TRBD1 matches 7 bases. The TCR originated in a human donor with multiple sclerosis. What was sequenced was CD4+ T cells from PBMCs. For the CDR3, the DNA is TGTGCCTCAACAACAGGGGCTAGACAGCCCCAGCATTTT. Translation: CASTTGARQPQHF.